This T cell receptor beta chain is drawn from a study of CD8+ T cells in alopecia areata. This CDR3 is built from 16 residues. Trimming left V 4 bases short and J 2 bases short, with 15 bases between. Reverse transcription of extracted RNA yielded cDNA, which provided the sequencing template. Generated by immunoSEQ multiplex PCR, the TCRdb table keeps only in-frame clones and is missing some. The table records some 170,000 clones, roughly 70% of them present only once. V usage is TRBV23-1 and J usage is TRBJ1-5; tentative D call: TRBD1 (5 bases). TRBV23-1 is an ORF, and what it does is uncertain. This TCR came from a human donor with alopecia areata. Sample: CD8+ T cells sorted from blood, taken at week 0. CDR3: CASSPTGRDGNQPQHF. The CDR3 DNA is TGCGCCAGCAGTCCGACGGGGAGGGACGGCAATCAGCCCCAGCATTTT.